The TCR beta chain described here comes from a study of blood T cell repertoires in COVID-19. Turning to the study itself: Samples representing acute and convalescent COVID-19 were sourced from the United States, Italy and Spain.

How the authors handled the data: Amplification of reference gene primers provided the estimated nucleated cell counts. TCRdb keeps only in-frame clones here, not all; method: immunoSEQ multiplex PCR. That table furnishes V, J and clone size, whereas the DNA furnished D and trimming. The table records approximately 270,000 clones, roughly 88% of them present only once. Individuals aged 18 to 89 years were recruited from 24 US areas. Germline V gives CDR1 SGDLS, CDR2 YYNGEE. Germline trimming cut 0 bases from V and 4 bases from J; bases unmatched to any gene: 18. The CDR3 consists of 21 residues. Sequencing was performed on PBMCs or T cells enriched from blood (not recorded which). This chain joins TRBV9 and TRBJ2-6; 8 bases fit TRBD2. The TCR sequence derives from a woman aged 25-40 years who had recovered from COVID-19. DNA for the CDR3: TGTGCCAGCAGCGTAGATTTGCCGGGGGGGGCCCACCTTACGGGGGCCAACGTCCTGACTTTC. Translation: CASSVDLPGGAHLTGANVLTF.